One and the same sample provided the 4 T cell receptor beta chains below, sequenced in a study of blood T cell repertoires in COVID-19 (dated by TCRdb to about 2020). Libraries were made using the immunoSEQ multiplex PCR assay. Imported from immuneACCESS, the table was reduced by TCRdb to in-frame sequences with V and J called. These copies leave out some clones; in studies compared against another copy, an unresolved V gene accounts for under half, and the cause of the remainder is not known. This sample comprises 60,000 to 85,000 clones, more than 70% of them detected only once. Of the sample, just under 6.5% is held by the ten largest clones. Specimen: peripheral blood. The receptor set was obtained from a woman aged 55-70 years with acute or convalescent COVID-19.

The chain combines TRBV6-5 with TRBJ2-6; D is uncertain. Per the germline V gene, CDR1 is MNHEY and CDR2 is SVGAGI. The CDR3 length is 15 residues. Trimming cost V 5 bases and J 0 bases, with 8 bases left between them. The CDR3 reads CASSLLTSGANVLTF. The CDR3 DNA reads TGTGCCAGCAGTCTACTAACCTCTGGGGCCAACGTCCTGACTTTC.

J is TRBJ2-2 and V is TRBV9, with D possibly matching TRBD1 (6 bases). The CDR3 spans 14 residues. Trimming took off 3 bases at V and 6 bases at J, with 12 bases between the two ends. CDR1 is SGDLS and CDR2 is YYNGEE in the germline V gene. DNA for the CDR3: TGTGCCAGCAGCGGAGGGGGTTCCCCCGGGGAGCTGTTTTTT. Amino acid sequence: CASSGGGSPGELFF.

The CDR3 coding sequence is TGTGCCAGCAGCTTTGGGGGCGCGAATAATGAAAAACTGTTTTTT. Its translation is CASSFGGANNEKLFF. The V call is TRBV5-4, the J call TRBJ1-4, with D possibly TRBD1 on 6 matching bases. Trimming removed 2 bases at V and 4 bases at J, with 12 bases between. The germline gives CDR1 SGHNT, CDR2 YYREEE (reference sequence). The CDR3 consists of 15 residues.

Comment on this clone: The junction departs from the called germline gene at one end, perhaps through a read error. The chain joins TRBV7-7 to TRBJ2-2; D is perhaps TRBD1 (5 bases). Germline loops: CDR1 SSHAT, CDR2 FNYEAQ (reference sequence). This CDR3 has 15 amino acids. As DNA, the CDR3 is TGTGCTAGCAGCTTACTTCAGGGATCGGGCGGGGAGCTGTTTTTT. This translates into CASSLLQGSGGELFF.